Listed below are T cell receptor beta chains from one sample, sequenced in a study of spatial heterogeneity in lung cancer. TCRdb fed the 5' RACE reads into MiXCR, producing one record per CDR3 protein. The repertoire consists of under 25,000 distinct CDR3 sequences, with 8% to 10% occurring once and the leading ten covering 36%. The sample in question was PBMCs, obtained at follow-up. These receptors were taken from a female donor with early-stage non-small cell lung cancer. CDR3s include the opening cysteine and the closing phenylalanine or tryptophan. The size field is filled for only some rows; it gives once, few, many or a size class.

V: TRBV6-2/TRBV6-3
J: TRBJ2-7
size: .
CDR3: CASSLDGGYEQYF

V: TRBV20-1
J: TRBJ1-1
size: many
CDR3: CSARIGGNTEAFF

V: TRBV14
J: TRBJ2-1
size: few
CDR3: CASSRSSGVYNEQFF

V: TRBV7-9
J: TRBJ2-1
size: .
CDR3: CASSLGTSGAGNEQFF

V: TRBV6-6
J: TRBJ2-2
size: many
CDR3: CASGQNANTGELFF

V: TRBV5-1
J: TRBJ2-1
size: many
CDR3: CASTAGILSYNEQFF

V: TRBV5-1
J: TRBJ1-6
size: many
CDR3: CASSLGARTNSPLHF

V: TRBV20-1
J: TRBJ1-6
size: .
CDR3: CSAKDGASSYNSPLHF

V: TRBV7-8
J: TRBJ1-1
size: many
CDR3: CASSLRGGGRTTEAFF

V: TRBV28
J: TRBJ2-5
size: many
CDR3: CASGFWAEETQYF

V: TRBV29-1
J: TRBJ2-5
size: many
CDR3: CSVEEWGQETQYF

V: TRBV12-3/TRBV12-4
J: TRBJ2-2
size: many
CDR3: CASSSSRAVTGELFF

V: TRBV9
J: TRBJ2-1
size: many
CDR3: CASSSFSGGAYNEQFF

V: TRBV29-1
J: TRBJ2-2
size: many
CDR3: CSVPGGLAGELFF